This T cell receptor beta chain originates from a study of cytomegalovirus exposure and HLA in healthy donors. Study-wide results and caveats: Among TCR beta chains, those listed as cytomegalovirus-associated numbered under 200. Specific recognition of CMV antigens was confirmed in vitro for a few chains (all CMV-associated).

V lost 2 bases, J lost 4 bases, and 15 bases lay in between. The germline CDR1 and CDR2 sequences are SGHDT and YYEEEE. This CDR3 has 15 residues. Clones were read by immunoSEQ multiplex PCR, and TCRdb kept only the in-frame ones, dropping some. The sample includes over 150,000 clones, around 85% seen only once; the top ten take approximately 15%. Note on this clone: The antigen remains undetermined.

Sequences were obtained from PBMCs. The clonotype comes from a young man in good health and CMV-seropositive. V gene TRBV5-6 combines with J gene TRBJ2-5; D not resolved. The CDR3 region has the DNA TGTGCCAGCAGCTTAGGTAACAGAGAGCCAGAGACCCAGTACTTC. Protein: CASSLGNREPETQYF.